The rows below give T cell receptor beta chains drawn from one sample of a study of PD-L1 blockade in urothelial cancer. Sequencing used immunoSEQ multiplex PCR; TCRdb keeps in-frame clones, though not all of them. The profile shows roughly 63,000 clones, around 86% of them singletons. Specimen: PBMCs, collected around atezolizumab (anti-PD-L1) treatment. Receptors originate from a man aged 65-85 years with urothelial cancer. Each CDR3 is given with its conserved first and last residue. Fields, in order: V gene, clone size, J gene, D gene, CDR3 protein, CDR3 DNA. D genes are given only for firm matches. Part of the rows lack a size; the others show once, few, many or a class for expanded clones.

TRBV7-9	.	TRBJ2-1	.	CASSPDWSFNEQFF	TGTGCCAGCAGCCCCGACTGGTCCTTCAATGAGCAGTTCTTC
TRBV18	.	TRBJ2-7	TRBD1	CASSRQGGAYEQYF	TGTGCCAGCTCACGACAGGGGGGCGCCTACGAGCAGTACTTC
TRBV10-3	few	TRBJ1-5	.	CAIPPAGQPQHF	TGTGCCATCCCACCGGCGGGGCAGCCCCAGCATTTT
TRBV4-1	.	TRBJ2-3	TRBD2	CASSQDPGTSRYSTDTQYF	TGCGCCAGCAGCCAAGATCCCGGGACTAGCAGATATAGCACAGATACGCAGTATTTT
TRBV10-1	.	TRBJ2-3	TRBD2	CASSDGGLAGSVSTDTQYF	TGCGCCAGCAGTGACGGGGGACTAGCGGGAAGCGTAAGCACAGATACGCAGTATTTT
TRBV5-4	.	TRBJ1-1	.	CASSFGVGNTEAFF	TGTGCCAGCAGCTTCGGGGTTGGGAACACTGAAGCTTTCTTT
TRBV6-1	.	TRBJ2-2	.	CASLDGSRTPGELFF	TGTGCCAGCCTGGACGGTAGTAGGACACCCGGGGAGCTGTTTTTT
TRBV7-9	once	TRBJ2-1	TRBD2	CASSLGTSGAYSNEQFF	TGTGCCAGCAGCCTAGGGACTAGCGGGGCTTACAGTAATGAGCAGTTCTTC
TRBV5-1	.	TRBJ2-1	.	CASSRQGGREQFF	TGCGCCAGCAGTCGACAGGGAGGCCGCGAGCAGTTCTTC
TRBV7-6	.	TRBJ1-5	.	CASSSYRELGQPQHF	TGTGCCAGCAGCTCATACAGGGAATTGGGTCAGCCCCAGCATTTT
TRBV9	few	TRBJ1-1	.	CASSVVGRGDTEAFF	TGTGCCAGCAGCGTAGTGGGCAGGGGAGACACTGAAGCTTTCTTT
TRBV6-1	.	TRBJ2-5	TRBD2	CASSEGRGFRETQYF	TGTGCCAGCAGTGAGGGGCGGGGGTTTCGAGAGACCCAGTACTTC
TRBV2	few	TRBJ1-2	.	CASSEGALPRDQVDYGYTF	TGTGCCAGCAGTGAAGGGGCTTTACCGAGGGATCAGGTGGACTATGGCTACACCTTC
TRBV7-6	.	TRBJ1-1	TRBD1	CASSPSWTGFTEAFF	TGTGCCAGCAGCCCCTCTTGGACAGGTTTTACTGAAGCTTTCTTT
TRBV30	.	TRBJ2-1	TRBD1	CARRDRGPNNEQFF	TGTGCCCGCCGGGACAGGGGCCCAAACAATGAGCAGTTCTTC
TRBV4-1	.	TRBJ2-1	.	CASSLPGGHQSDEQFF	TGCGCCAGCAGCCTCCCCGGTGGACACCAGTCCGATGAGCAGTTCTTC
TRBV4-1	.	TRBJ2-7	TRBD1	CASSQRTGSYEQYF	TGCGCCAGCAGCCAGAGGACAGGGTCCTACGAGCAGTACTTC
TRBV7-9	.	TRBJ2-7	TRBD2	CASSQDTSASSYEQYF	TGTGCCAGCAGCCAGGACACTAGCGCGTCCTCCTACGAGCAGTACTTC
TRBV5-4	.	TRBJ2-5	TRBD2	CASSRTSGTQETQYF	TGTGCCAGCAGCAGGACTAGCGGGACCCAAGAGACCCAGTACTTC
TRBV2	.	TRBJ2-7	.	CASSEMAGTGEQYF	TGTGCCAGCAGTGAAATGGCGGGAACCGGCGAGCAGTACTTC
TRBV5-1	.	TRBJ2-7	.	CASRKSGGPYEQYF	TGCGCCAGCAGAAAAAGCGGAGGACCCTACGAGCAGTACTTC
TRBV18	.	TRBJ2-3	TRBD2	CANSGTSDADTQYF	TGTGCCAACTCCGGGACTAGCGACGCAGATACGCAGTATTTT
TRBV7-2	.	TRBJ1-4	TRBD1	CASSLGGGDEKLFF	TGTGCCAGCAGCTTAGGAGGGGGCGATGAAAAACTGTTTTTT
TRBV19	.	TRBJ2-6	.	CASTPQAPGANVLTF	TGTGCCAGTACCCCCCAGGCGCCTGGGGCCAACGTCCTGACTTTC
TRBV13	.	TRBJ2-5	TRBD1	CASSQWTGLRETQYF	TGTGCCAGCAGCCAGTGGACAGGCCTAAGGGAGACCCAGTACTTC
TRBV5-1	few	TRBJ1-2	.	CASSSNQYAGYTF	TGCGCCAGCAGCTCGAATCAATACGCGGGCTACACCTTC
TRBV29-1	.	TRBJ2-7	TRBD2	CSVPGTSSYEQYF	TGCAGCGTTCCCGGGACTAGCTCCTACGAGCAGTACTTC
TRBV27	.	TRBJ2-3	TRBD2	CASSRWGGSTDTQYF	TGTGCCAGCAGCCGATGGGGGGGGAGCACAGATACGCAGTATTTT
TRBV5-6	.	TRBJ2-5	.	CASSLVGTRAQETQYF	TGTGCCAGCAGCCTCGTAGGGACTCGAGCTCAAGAGACCCAGTACTTC
TRBV6-1	.	TRBJ2-1	TRBD2	CASSDPLAGGLDEQFF	TGTGCCAGCAGTGACCCCTTAGCGGGAGGGCTAGATGAGCAGTTCTTC
TRBV4-1	.	TRBJ1-2	.	CASSQEAGLGYTF	TGCGCCAGCAGCCAAGAGGCAGGGCTAGGCTACACCTTC